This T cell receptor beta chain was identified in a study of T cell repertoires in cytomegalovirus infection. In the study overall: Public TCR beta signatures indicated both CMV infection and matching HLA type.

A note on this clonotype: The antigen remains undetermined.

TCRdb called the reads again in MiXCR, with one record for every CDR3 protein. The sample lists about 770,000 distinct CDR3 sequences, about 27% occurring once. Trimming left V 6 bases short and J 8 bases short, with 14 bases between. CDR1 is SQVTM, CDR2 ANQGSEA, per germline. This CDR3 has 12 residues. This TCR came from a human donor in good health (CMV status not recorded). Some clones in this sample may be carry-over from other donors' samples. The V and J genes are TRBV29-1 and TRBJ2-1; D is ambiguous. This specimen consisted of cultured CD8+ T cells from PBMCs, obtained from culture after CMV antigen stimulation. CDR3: CSVPQGNDEQFF. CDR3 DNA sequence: TGCAGCGTCCCCCAAGGGAACGATGAGCAGTTCTTC.